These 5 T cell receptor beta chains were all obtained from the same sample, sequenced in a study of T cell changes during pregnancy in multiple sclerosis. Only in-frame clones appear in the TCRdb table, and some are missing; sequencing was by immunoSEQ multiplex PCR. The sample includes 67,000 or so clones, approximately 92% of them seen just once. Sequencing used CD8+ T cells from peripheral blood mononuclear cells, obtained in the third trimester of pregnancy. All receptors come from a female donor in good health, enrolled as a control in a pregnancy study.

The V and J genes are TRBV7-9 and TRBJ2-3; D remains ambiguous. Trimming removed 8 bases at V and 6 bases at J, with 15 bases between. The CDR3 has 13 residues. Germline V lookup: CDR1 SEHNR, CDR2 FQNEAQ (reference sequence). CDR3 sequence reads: CASSGGAVDTQYF. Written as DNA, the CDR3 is TGTGCCAGCTCTGGCGGAGCCGTCGATACGCAGTATTTT.

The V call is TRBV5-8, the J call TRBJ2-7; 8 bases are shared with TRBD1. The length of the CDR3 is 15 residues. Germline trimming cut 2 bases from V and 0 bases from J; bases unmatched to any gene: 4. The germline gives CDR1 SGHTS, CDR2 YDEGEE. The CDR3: CASSLRTGHSYEQYF. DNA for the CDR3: TGTGCCAGCAGCTTAAGGACAGGGCACTCCTACGAGCAGTACTTC.

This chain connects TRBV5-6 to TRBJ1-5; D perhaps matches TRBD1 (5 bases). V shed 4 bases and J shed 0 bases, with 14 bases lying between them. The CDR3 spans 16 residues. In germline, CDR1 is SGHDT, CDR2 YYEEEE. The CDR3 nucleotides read TGTGCCAGCAGCCACCTGAGGACACATAGCAATCAGCCCCAGCATTTT. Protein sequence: CASSHLRTHSNQPQHF.

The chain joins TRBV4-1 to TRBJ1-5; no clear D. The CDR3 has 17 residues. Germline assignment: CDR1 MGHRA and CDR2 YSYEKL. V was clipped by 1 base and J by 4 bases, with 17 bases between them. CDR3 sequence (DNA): TGCGCCAGCAGCCAAGTGGCCCCACCGCGGGCAAATCAGCCCCAGCATTTT. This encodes CASSQVAPPRANQPQHF.

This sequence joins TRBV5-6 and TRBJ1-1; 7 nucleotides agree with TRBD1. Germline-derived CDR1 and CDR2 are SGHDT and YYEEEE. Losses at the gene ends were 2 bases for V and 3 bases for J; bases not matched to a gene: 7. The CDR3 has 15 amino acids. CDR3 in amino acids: CASSFSDRAHTEAFF. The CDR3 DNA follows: TGTGCCAGCAGCTTCAGCGACAGGGCCCACACTGAAGCTTTCTTT.